Presented here are 31 T cell receptor beta chains from one specimen sequenced in a study of beta chain features in type 1 diabetes. Every bit of the isolated RNA underwent reverse transcription, so sequencing read expressed TCRB transcripts. The repertoire was sequenced with immunoSEQ multiplex PCR; TCRdb's copy has only in-frame clones and lacks some. Of some 200,000 clones listed, about a tenth are singletons. The sample taken for sequencing was central memory CD4+ T cells from blood. The receptors stem from a man between 18 and 29 years old in good health.

In this sample, this clone turned up many times. The V and J genes are TRBV25-1 and TRBJ2-2; D call uncertain. Germline values: CDR1 MGHDK, CDR2 SYGVNS. The CDR3 extends over 16 amino acids. V lost 3 bases, J lost 4 bases, and 15 bases lay in between. CDR3 in DNA: TGTGCCAGCAGTGAGGTGGTCGCGCCGAGCACCGGGGAGCTGTTTTTT. This encodes CASSEVVAPSTGELFF.

This clone was picked up a small number of times. The chain uses TRBV27 and TRBJ2-7, with D uncertain. The germline V and J ends were trimmed by 4 bases and 0 bases, with 19 bases remaining between them. This CDR3 is 17 amino acids long. Germline V gene lookup returns CDR1 MNHEY and CDR2 SMNVEV (reference sequence). CDR3 loop: CASSSPLGRKSSYEQYF. The CDR3 DNA reads as TGTGCCAGCAGTTCCCCCCTCGGACGGAAAAGCTCCTACGAGCAGTACTTC.

About this clone itself: Distinct nucleotide sequences in the sample also encode this CDR3. The chain combines TRBV18 with TRBJ2-6; D uncertain. V was cut by 0 bases and J by 4 bases, with 4 bases left in between. The V gene's germline CDR1 is KGHSH and CDR2 LQKENI. This CDR3 comprises 14 residues. This CDR3 reads CASSPPAGANVLTF. CDR3 DNA sequence: TGTGCCAGCTCACCACCGGCGGGGGCCAACGTCCTGACTTTC.

The V and J genes are TRBV25-1 and TRBJ2-3; D ambiguous. This CDR3 region has 13 residues. The ends were cut back, 4 bases at V and 6 bases at J, with 11 bases in the middle. Germline V CDR1 and CDR2: MGHDK, SYGVNS. The DNA for the CDR3 is TGTGCCAGCAGTGCTCCCAACCCCGATACGCAGTATTTT. It encodes CASSAPNPDTQYF.

The chain recombines TRBV7-3 with TRBJ2-1; a possible D gene is TRBD2 (5 bases). V lost 6 bases and J lost 0, with 12 bases in between. The length of the CDR3 is 15 residues. The germline V gene encodes CDR1 SGHTA and CDR2 FQGTGA. Written as DNA, the CDR3 is TGTGCCAGCAGTCGACAAGGGAGCTCCTACAATGAGCAGTTCTTC. It yields the protein CASSRQGSSYNEQFF.

The V and J genes are TRBV18 and TRBJ2-3; TRBD2 agrees at 8 bases. The germline CDR1 and CDR2 sequences are KGHSH and LQKENI. V dropped 6 bases and J dropped 8; count of bases not matched to a gene: 13. This CDR3 is built from 15 residues. The CDR3 spells CASSLETAGAGTQYF. The CDR3 bases are TGTGCCAGCTCCCTTGAGACAGCGGGAGCTGGTACGCAGTATTTT.

This chain connects TRBV29-1 to TRBJ2-3; D tentatively reads TRBD1 or TRBD2 (5 bases each). CDR1 and CDR2 from the germline V gene are SQVTM and ANQGSEA. Trimming took 4 bases from V and 3 from J, leaving 14 bases between them. The CDR3 extends over 14 amino acids. CDR3 DNA: TGCAGCGTTGCGGGGCGGGCGGCAACAGATACGCAGTATTTT. Its protein product is CSVAGRAATDTQYF.

This clone was seen a handful of times. J is TRBJ2-1 and V is TRBV2, with 9 nucleotides matching TRBD1. The CDR3 has 14 residues. V lost 7 bases, J lost 4 bases, and 5 bases stayed unmatched. CDR1 and CDR2 (germline): SNHLY, FYNNEI. As DNA, the CDR3 is TGTGCCAGCACTGGACAGGGGAGGTACAATGAGCAGTTCTTC. Protein product: CASTGQGRYNEQFF.

This chain joins TRBV29-1 and TRBJ2-2, with TRBD2 matching over 10 bases. The CDR3 runs 17 residues. V lost 2 bases, J lost 5 bases, and 11 bases stayed unmatched. Germline CDR1 SQVTM, CDR2 ANQGSEA. The CDR3 region is CSVELMLAGDLTGELFF. The CDR3 DNA reads TGCAGCGTTGAATTGATGCTAGCGGGAGATCTTACCGGGGAGCTGTTTTTT.

The chain employs TRBV5-1 and TRBJ2-3; no clear D gene. This CDR3 spans 13 amino acids. Looked up from germline, CDR1 is SGHRS and CDR2 is YFSETQ. V was cut by 4 bases and J by 0 bases, with 6 bases left in between. For the CDR3, the DNA is TGCGCCAGCAGCCGAGCTAGCACAGATACGCAGTATTTT. Translating gives CASSRASTDTQYF.

The chain joins TRBV10-3 to TRBJ2-3; 8 bases line up with TRBD2. The V gene end was trimmed by 11 bases and the J gene end by 2 bases; junction bases not matched to a gene: 12. Germline V gene sequence: CDR1 ENHRY, CDR2 SYGVKD. The CDR3 runs 15 residues. CDR3 DNA: TGTGCCGCACTCCCCGGGACTAGGACCACAGATACGCAGTATTTT. It encodes CAALPGTRTTDTQYF.

The chain recombines TRBV29-1 with TRBJ2-4; D perhaps matches TRBD1 (5 bases). This CDR3 region has 16 residues. The V gene's germline CDR1 is SQVTM and CDR2 ANQGSEA. The V end lost 4 bases, the J end lost 0 bases, and 16 bases lay between the germline ends. CDR3 protein: CSVVVWGALAKNIQYF. The CDR3 DNA reads as TGCAGCGTTGTTGTTTGGGGCGCTCTAGCCAAAAACATTCAGTACTTC.

This clone was recorded a few times. The chain combines TRBV30 with TRBJ1-1; D remains ambiguous. Germline assignment: CDR1 GTSNPN and CDR2 SVGIG (reference sequence). The CDR3 runs to 11 residues. The germline V and J ends were trimmed by 3 bases and 5 bases, with 7 bases remaining between them. CDR3 sequence: CAWSDTTEAFF. In DNA, the CDR3 is TGTGCCTGGAGCGACACGACTGAAGCTTTCTTT.

This clone showed up just a few times. The gene calls are TRBV7-9 and TRBJ1-5; no reliable D call. Germline CDR1 reads SEHNR; CDR2 reads FQNEAQ (reference sequence). Trimming took 5 bases from V and 3 from J, leaving 14 bases between them. The CDR3 has 15 residues. The CDR3 loop is CASSPAGSFNQPQHF. The CDR3 nucleotides are TGTGCCAGCAGCCCAGCCGGCAGTTTCAATCAGCCCCAGCATTTT.

The CDR3 DNA follows: TGTGCCAGCAGCCACAGAGGTACAGGGGGCAGGGAGACCCAGTACTTC. Its protein product is CASSHRGTGGRETQYF. The chain recombines TRBV28 with TRBJ2-5, with TRBD1 matching 9 bases. Trimming took 6 bases from V and 5 from J; bases not matched to a gene: 13. This CDR3 spans 16 amino acids. Germline V lookup: CDR1 MDHEN, CDR2 SYDVKM.

The chain employs TRBV7-8 and TRBJ2-3, with a possible D match to TRBD2 (5 bases). From germline, CDR1 is SGHVS and CDR2 FQNEAQ. The CDR3 totals 14 residues. V lost 7 bases and J lost 2, with 13 bases in between. The CDR3 protein is CASTLDLATDTQYF. DNA for the CDR3: TGTGCCAGCACTTTGGACCTAGCCACAGATACGCAGTATTTT.

This clone was seen only a few times. This chain joins TRBV6-6 and TRBJ2-7; 7 nucleotides line up with TRBD2. Germline V lookup: CDR1 MNHNY, CDR2 SVGAGI (reference sequence). CDR3 length: 13 residues. V trimming: 10 bases; J trimming: 6 bases; junction bases outside the gene matches: 12. CDR3 nucleotides: TGTGCCAACGGGGGGAGGCTTGGAGGCGAGCAGTACTTC. This encodes CANGGRLGGEQYF.

The sample holds many counts of this clone. V is TRBV30 and J is TRBJ2-3; 8 bases are shared with TRBD2. Unmatched junction bases numbered 15, after V lost 3 bases and J lost 7 bases. The CDR3 covers 16 residues. Per germline, CDR1 GTSNPN and CDR2 SVGIG (reference sequence). The DNA of the CDR3 is TGTGCCTGGAGCCCCTCAGGACTAGCCGGGCGGTATACGCAGTATTTT. Residues: CAWSPSGLAGRYTQYF.

This clone has more than one count but fewer than ten. The rearrangement uses TRBV30 and TRBJ1-4, with a possible D match to TRBD1 (5 bases). CDR1 GTSNPN and CDR2 SVGIG come from the germline V gene (reference sequence). V was clipped by 2 bases and J by 6 bases, with 28 bases between them. The CDR3 is made up of 19 amino acids. The CDR3 nucleotides are TGTGCCTGGAGTACGATCCGGGGCCAGCGAACCTTTGGTTATGAAAAACTGTTTTTT. It specifies CAWSTIRGQRTFGYEKLFF. Drawing the rest from reference TRBV30 and TRBJ1-4, the complete variable domain is SQTIHQWPATLVQPVGSPLSLECTVEGTSNPNLYWYRQAAGRGLQLLFYSVGIGQISSEVPQNLSASRPQDRQFILSSKKLLLSDSGFYLCAWSTIRGQRTFGYEKLFFGSGTQLSVL.

The table lists this clone with a few counts. The chain has TRBV7-9 and TRBJ2-3; TRBD1 matches at 10 bases. Germline trimming cut 2 bases from V and 5 bases from J; bases unmatched to any gene: 4. The CDR3 covers 15 residues. Looked up from germline, CDR1 is SEHNR and CDR2 is FQNEAQ (reference sequence). The CDR3 loop is CASSLLRTGGDTQYF. The CDR3 DNA reads as TGTGCCAGCAGCTTATTGCGGACAGGGGGAGATACGCAGTATTTT.

The V gene is TRBV29-1, the J gene TRBJ2-5; D remains ambiguous. The CDR3 is made up of 12 amino acids. The ends were cut back, 4 bases at V and 1 base at J, with 7 bases in the middle. The germline gives CDR1 SQVTM, CDR2 ANQGSEA. In DNA form, the CDR3 reads TGCAGCGTTGTCCGTGGCCAAGAGACCCAGTACTTC. Translation gives CSVVRGQETQYF.

This clone was seen only a few times. The chain employs TRBV30 and TRBJ2-7; 11 nucleotides align to TRBD2. V dropped 0 bases and J dropped 5; count of bases not matched to a gene: 6. The CDR3 loop spans 15 amino acids. Germline assignment: CDR1 GTSNPN and CDR2 SVGIG (reference sequence). CDR3 sequence reads: CAWSVTTSGRNEQYF. In DNA, the CDR3 is TGTGCCTGGAGTGTTACAACTAGCGGGAGAAACGAGCAGTACTTC.

This clone turned up a few times. The chain uses TRBV5-5 and TRBJ2-2, with 8 bases fitting TRBD1. Germline V gene lookup returns CDR1 SGHKS and CDR2 YYEKEE (reference sequence). The CDR3 is made up of 17 amino acids. V shed 5 bases and J 0 bases; nucleotides not matched to a gene: 9. The CDR3 is CASSGLTGVSNTGELFF. The CDR3 DNA follows: TGTGCCAGCAGTGGGTTGACAGGGGTCTCGAACACCGGGGAGCTGTTTTTT. Variable domain in full (rest from reference TRBV5-5 and TRBJ2-2): DAGVTQSPTHLIKTRGQQVTLRCSPISGHKSVSWYQQVLGQGPQFIFQYYEKEERGRGNFPDRFSARQFPNYSSELNVNALLLGDSALYLCASSGLTGVSNTGELFFGEGSRLTVL.

This clone was seen ten or more times. This chain connects TRBV4-1 to TRBJ2-1; 7 bases agree with TRBD2. With 2 bases clipped from V and 7 bases from J, the junction kept 14 bases outside the gene matches. CDR1 is MGHRA and CDR2 is YSYEKL in the germline V gene. The CDR3 totals 17 residues. This CDR3 reads CASSQPLRGRGRNEQFF. CDR3 nucleotide sequence: TGCGCCAGCAGCCAACCCCTACGTGGGAGGGGTAGAAATGAGCAGTTCTTC.

The gene calls are TRBV6-6 and TRBJ2-1, with 8 bases lining up with TRBD2. Unmatched junction bases numbered 11, after V lost 5 bases and J lost 5 bases. The CDR3 runs to 16 residues. Germline CDR1 is MNHNY and CDR2 is SVGAGI (reference sequence). This CDR3 reads CASSTPRSGRNNEQFF. CDR3 DNA: TGTGCCAGCAGTACACCCAGGAGCGGGAGAAACAATGAGCAGTTCTTC.

This rearrangement joins TRBV25-1 to TRBJ1-2; weak D call: TRBD1 (5 bases). Trimming shortened V by 3 bases and J by 3 bases, and 8 bases separated the two germline ends. Germline CDR1 reads MGHDK; CDR2 reads SYGVNS. This CDR3 contains 13 residues. The CDR3 DNA sequence: TGTGCCAGCAGTGACAGGGACGACTATGGCTACACCTTC. It encodes CASSDRDDYGYTF.

The chain uses TRBV21-1 and TRBJ2-7; the D call in the table, TRBD2, was not verified against the DNA. TRBV21-1 is a documented pseudogene. This CDR3 contains 17 residues. DNA of the CDR3: TGTGCCAGCAGCAAGTCAAGGCTGGCTAGCGGTCCCTACGAGCAGTACTTC. Its translation is CASSKSRLASGPYEQYF.

This clone appeared a few times. The rearrangement links TRBV6-5 to TRBJ1-1; no reliable D call. The germline gives CDR1 MNHEY, CDR2 SVGAGI. V shed 8 bases and J shed 8 bases, with 9 bases lying between them. This CDR3 is built from 10 residues. Here the CDR3 DNA reads TGTGCCAGCGGTCGGGCCGAAGCTTTCTTT. It encodes CASGRAEAFF.

The chain has TRBV7-2 and TRBJ2-7; D call uncertain. Trimming pared 3 bases from V and 1 base from J, leaving 13 bases between. The CDR3 spans 15 residues. Germline values: CDR1 SGHTA, CDR2 FQGNSA. The CDR3, as DNA: TGTGCCAGCAGCTTGGCGCTTGGTCCGTCCTACGAGCAGTACTTC. It yields the protein CASSLALGPSYEQYF.

This clone was observed a handful of times. The rearrangement uses TRBV5-4 and TRBJ2-1, with TRBD2 as a possible D gene (5 bases). The CDR3 extends over 13 amino acids. Trimming pared 1 base from V and 8 bases from J, leaving 10 bases between. The germline gives CDR1 SGHNT, CDR2 YYREEE (reference sequence). Here the CDR3 DNA reads TGTGCCAGCAGCTTGCCCTTCGGGGATGAGCAGTTCTTC. Encoded protein: CASSLPFGDEQFF.

The chain joins TRBV10-3 to TRBJ2-5; 10 nucleotides line up with TRBD1. Losses at the gene ends were 2 bases for V and 2 bases for J; bases not matched to a gene: 8. In germline, CDR1 is ENHRY, CDR2 SYGVKD. This CDR3 has 17 amino acids. The CDR3 DNA reads as TGTGCCATCAGTGAGACCGCCGACAGGGGGCTTCAAGAGACCCAGTACTTC. This sequence encodes CAISETADRGLQETQYF.